The 13 T cell receptor beta chains in this list originate from one sample, sequenced in a study of blood T cell repertoires in COVID-19. Measured with immunoSEQ multiplex PCR; TCRdb has only the in-frame clones, and not every one. The sample consists of about 99,000 clones, about 86% of them appearing once. The sequenced sample consisted of peripheral blood. The receptor source for this set is a woman aged 80 or over with active or convalescent COVID-19.

The rearrangement links TRBV6-5 to TRBJ2-3; D not resolved. The length of the CDR3 is 16 residues. Between the trimmed V and J ends, which lost 3 bases and 4 bases, there was a span of 17 bases. Germline V gives CDR1 MNHEY, CDR2 SVGAGI. The CDR3 DNA reads as TGTGCCAGCAGTTATAATTCTGGCAGTCGGGCAGATACGCAGTATTTT. It yields the protein CASSYNSGSRADTQYF.

The gene calls are TRBV12-1 and TRBJ2-7; the DNA was not compared with TRBD2, the D call given in the table. TRBV12-1 is assigned pseudogene status. CDR3 size: 15 residues. CDR3: CASSFRLACTYEQYF. The DNA for the CDR3 is TGTGCCAGCAGCTTTAGGCTAGCGTGCACCTACGAGCAGTACTTC.

The sample holds a few counts of this clone. The chain combines TRBV7-2 with TRBJ1-2; tentative D call: TRBD1 (6 bases). The ends were cut back, 2 bases at V and 6 bases at J, with 10 bases in the middle. The CDR3 has 13 residues. Germline V gene sequence: CDR1 SGHTA, CDR2 FQGNSA. Here the CDR3 DNA reads TGTGCCAGCAGCTTAACAGGGTGGAATGGCTACACCTTC. This encodes CASSLTGWNGYTF.

In this sample, this clone turned up once. CDR3 loop: CASSQSRGTEAFF. As DNA, the CDR3 is TGTGCCAGTAGCCAGAGCAGAGGCACTGAAGCTTTCTTT. This rearrangement joins TRBV19 to TRBJ1-1, with unresolved D. This CDR3 has 13 residues. Trimming cost V 6 bases and J 4 bases, with 12 bases left between them. Germline V gene lookup returns CDR1 LNHDA and CDR2 SQIVND (reference sequence).

This clone appeared a few times. This sequence joins TRBV5-1 and TRBJ2-5, with D unresolved. Trimming left V 4 bases short and J 1 base short, with 5 bases between. The germline V gene encodes CDR1 SGHRS and CDR2 YFSETQ. CDR3 size: 12 residues. In nucleotides, the CDR3 is TGCGCCAGCAGCCCCAGCCAAGAGACCCAGTACTTC. This codes for CASSPSQETQYF. Complete variable domain (other parts from reference TRBV5-1 and TRBJ2-5): KAGVTQTPRYLIKTRGQQVTLSCSPISGHRSVSWYQQTPGQGLQFLFEYFSETQRNKGNFPGRFSGRQFSNSRSEMNVSTLELGDSALYLCASSPSQETQYFGPGTRLLVL.

This clone was observed a handful of times. The rearrangement joins TRBV15 to TRBJ2-1, with TRBD2 matching over 7 bases. This CDR3 is 17 amino acids long. The V gene end was trimmed by 5 bases and the J gene end by 4 bases; junction bases not matched to a gene: 14. Germline CDR1 LNHNV, CDR2 YYDKDF (reference sequence). DNA for the CDR3: TGTGCCACCAGCGCGTTGCGTGCGGCGGGAGAGTACAATGAGCAGTTCTTC. Its translation: CATSALRAAGEYNEQFF.

The chain couples TRBV28 to TRBJ2-6; no clear D gene. The ends were cut back, 8 bases at V and 3 bases at J, with 8 bases in the middle. This CDR3 region has 13 residues. Germline assignment: CDR1 MDHEN and CDR2 SYDVKM. CDR3 residues: CASLIYGANVLTF. As DNA, the CDR3 is TGTGCCAGCTTAATCTATGGGGCCAACGTCCTGACTTTC. The full variable domain, completed using reference TRBV28 and TRBJ2-6, is DVKVTQSSRYLVKRTGEKVFLECVQDMDHENMFWYRQDPGLGLRLIYFSYDVKMKEKGDIPEGYSVSREKKERFSLILESASTNQTSMYLCASLIYGANVLTFGAGSRLTVL.

The chain recombines TRBV10-3 with TRBJ1-1; 7 bases align to TRBD1. This CDR3 is 16 amino acids long. Germline CDR1 is ENHRY and CDR2 is SYGVKD. V dropped 6 bases and J dropped 3; count of bases not matched to a gene: 13. This CDR3 reads CAISGDRAKRDTEAFF. CDR3 nucleotide sequence: TGTGCCATCAGCGGAGACAGGGCTAAGAGGGACACTGAAGCTTTCTTT.

V is TRBV11-2 and J is TRBJ2-3; a possible D gene is TRBD2 (6 bases). Germline V lookup: CDR1 SGHAT, CDR2 FQNNGV. CDR3 length: 15 amino acids. The V gene lost 5 bases and the J gene lost 0 bases, with 12 bases spanning the gap. The chain's CDR3 is CASSPPRGSTDTQYF. CDR3 nucleotide sequence: TGTGCCAGCAGCCCGCCGCGGGGTAGCACAGATACGCAGTATTTT.

V usage is TRBV9 and J usage is TRBJ1-3, with D unresolved. The CDR3 runs to 15 residues. Looked up from germline, CDR1 is SGDLS and CDR2 is YYNGEE. The germline V and J ends were trimmed by 0 bases and 1 base, with 8 bases remaining between them. CDR3 loop: CASSVDRDSGNTIYF. Here the CDR3 DNA reads TGTGCCAGCAGCGTAGATCGGGATTCTGGAAACACCATATATTTT.

The V and J genes are TRBV27 and TRBJ2-7, with 8 bases lining up with TRBD1. J gave up 3 bases and V 6 bases, and 10 bases lay outside the gene matches. The germline gives CDR1 MNHEY, CDR2 SMNVEV (reference sequence). This CDR3 comprises 15 residues. The CDR3 here is CASSTVRQGYYEQYF. The CDR3 DNA reads as TGTGCCAGCAGCACAGTCCGACAGGGGTACTACGAGCAGTACTTC.

The table lists this clone with a few counts. The gene calls are TRBV6-5 and TRBJ1-2; TRBD1 matches 7 bases. V was pared by 6 bases and J by 8 bases, with 3 bases of the junction left unmatched. Germline V gene lookup returns CDR1 MNHEY and CDR2 SVGAGI. This CDR3 is built from 11 residues. CDR3: CASRRQGGYTF. The CDR3 bases are TGTGCCAGCAGGCGACAGGGCGGCTACACCTTC.

The CDR3 protein is CASRGQAATEAFF. CDR3 nucleotide sequence: TGTGCCAGCAGGGGACAGGCGGCCACTGAAGCTTTCTTT. This sequence joins TRBV6-5 and TRBJ1-1; the match to TRBD1 covers 8 bases. After removal of 6 bases from V and 4 bases from J, the junction contained 4 bases not matched to a gene. The CDR3 loop spans 13 amino acids. CDR1 is MNHEY and CDR2 is SVGAGI in the germline V gene.